The 2 T cell receptor beta chains below were found in one sample sequenced in a study of blood T cell repertoires in COVID-19. Libraries were prepared by immunoSEQ multiplex PCR; TCRdb keeps only in-frame clonotypes and omits some of them. The data contain about 100,000 clones, about 89% of them seen just once; the ten biggest clones take up roughly 17%. Sequencing was carried out using peripheral blood. Receptor source: a man aged 45-65 years with acute or convalescent COVID-19.

In regard to this clone: Other DNA sequences in this specimen translate into the identical CDR3. This rearrangement joins TRBV7-3 to TRBJ2-2; the match to TRBD2 covers 10 bases. V gave up 1 base and J gave up 6 bases; unmatched junction bases: 5. Germline loops: CDR1 SGHTA, CDR2 FQGTGA. The CDR3 spans 16 residues. The CDR3 is CASSLIASGGAGELFF. As DNA, the CDR3 is TGTGCCAGCAGCTTAATTGCTAGCGGGGGTGCCGGGGAGCTGTTTTTT. The complete variable domain, with remaining parts taken from reference TRBV7-3 and TRBJ2-2, reads GAGVSQTPSNKVTEKGKYVELRCDPISGHTALYWYRQSLGQGPEFLIYFQGTGAADDSGLPNDRFFAVRPEGSVSTLKIQRTERGDSAVYLCASSLIASGGAGELFFGEGSRLTVL.

This chain joins TRBV11-2 and TRBJ1-1, with D tentatively TRBD1 (5 bases). V lost 4 bases and J lost 6, with 6 bases in between. This CDR3 has 11 residues. Looked up from germline, CDR1 is SGHAT and CDR2 is FQNNGV. The CDR3 sequence is CASSSGPEAFF. In DNA form, the CDR3 reads TGTGCCAGCAGCTCAGGGCCTGAAGCTTTCTTT.